The clone carrying this TCR beta chain was observed once. Assay: immunoSEQ multiplex PCR; the TCRdb copy retains only in-frame clones and omits some. Of approximately 120,000 clones in the sample, 90% are singletons; the top ten hold roughly 4.4%. This entry is derived from a study of control samples from healthy donors and cancer patients. Germline V lookup: CDR1 SNHLY, CDR2 FYNNEI. The CDR3 extends over 14 amino acids. V lost 7 bases to trimming and J lost 7 bases, with 14 bases between them. The sample comprised blood. The chain joins TRBV2 to TRBJ1-6; tentative D call: TRBD1 (5 bases). This receptor was obtained from a human donor in good health. The donor label of this sample is uncertain. As DNA, the CDR3 is TGTGCCAGCATCGACAGACTGGAGAATTCACCCCTCCACTTT. The encoded protein is CASIDRLENSPLHF.